What follows are 5 T cell receptor beta chains derived from one specimen sequenced in a study of T cell repertoires in cytomegalovirus infection. TCRdb recomputed calls from the reads with MiXCR, one row per CDR3 protein. The sample holds some 700,000 distinct CDR3 sequences, roughly a third seen once. Their cognate antigens are unknown. The source material was cultured PBMCs, sampled from culture after CMV antigen stimulation. The receptors were sampled from a human donor in good health (CMV status not recorded). Some clones in this sample may be carry-over from other donors' samples.

This clonotype was counted a few times. This chain links TRBV5-6 with TRBJ1-1; 10 nucleotides match TRBD1. Per germline, CDR1 SGHDT and CDR2 YYEEEE. Losses at the gene ends were 3 bases for V and 6 bases for J; bases not matched to a gene: 8. There are 15 residues in the CDR3. The CDR3 loop is CASSSRDRGGAEAFF. The CDR3 DNA reads TGTGCCAGCAGCTCCCGGGACAGGGGAGGCGCTGAAGCTTTCTTT.

This clonotype was picked up a small number of times. V usage is TRBV4-1 and J usage is TRBJ1-2, with TRBD1 matching 10 bases. This CDR3 comprises 14 residues. Trimming cost V 4 bases and J 6 bases; bases outside gene matches: 5. Germline V CDR1 and CDR2: MGHRA, YSYEKL. The DNA of the CDR3 is TGCGCCAGCAGCCCTCGCGGGACAGGGGATGGCTACACCTTC. Protein sequence: CASSPRGTGDGYTF.

This clonotype has ten or more counts. The DNA for the CDR3 is TGTGCCAGCAGCTTAGGCAAAGAGACCCAGTACTTC. This encodes CASSLGKETQYF. This sequence joins TRBV7-2 and TRBJ2-5; no reliable D call. V shed 1 base and J shed 3 bases, with 3 bases lying between them. The length of the CDR3 is 12 residues. Germline V gene sequence: CDR1 SGHTA, CDR2 FQGNSA.

This clonotype has a handful of counts. This rearrangement joins TRBV11-2 to TRBJ2-3, with D perhaps matching TRBD2 (5 bases). The length of the CDR3 is 14 residues. CDR1 is SGHAT and CDR2 is FQNNGV in the germline V gene. V lost 6 bases, J lost 2 bases, and 12 bases lay in between. Written as DNA, the CDR3 is TGTGCCAGCAGAGCGGTTACCTACACAGATACGCAGTATTTT. Its protein is CASRAVTYTDTQYF.

The gene calls are TRBV3-1 and TRBJ1-6; TRBD1 is a possible D gene (6 bases). The CDR3 is 12 residues long. Looked up from germline, CDR1 is LGHDT and CDR2 is YNNKEL (reference sequence). Between the trimmed V and J ends, which lost 2 bases and 11 bases, there was a span of 7 bases. This chain's CDR3 is CASSQNRAPLHF. The CDR3 nucleotides are TGTGCCAGCAGCCAAAACAGGGCACCCCTCCACTTT.